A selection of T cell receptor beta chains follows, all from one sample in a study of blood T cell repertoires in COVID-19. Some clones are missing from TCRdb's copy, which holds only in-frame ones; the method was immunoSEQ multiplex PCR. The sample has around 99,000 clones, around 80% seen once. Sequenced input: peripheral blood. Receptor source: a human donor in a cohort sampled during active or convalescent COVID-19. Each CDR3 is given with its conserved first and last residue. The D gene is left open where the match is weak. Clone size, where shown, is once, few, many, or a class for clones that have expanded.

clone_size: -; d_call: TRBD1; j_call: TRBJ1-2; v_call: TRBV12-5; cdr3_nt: TGTGCTAGTGGTCTACAGGGGGCAGTCTATGGCTACACCTTC; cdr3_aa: CASGLQGAVYGYTF
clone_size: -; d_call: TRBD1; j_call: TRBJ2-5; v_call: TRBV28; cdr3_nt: TGTGCCAGTTTGGGACAGGGGCAAGAGACCCAGTACTTC; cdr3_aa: CASLGQGQETQYF
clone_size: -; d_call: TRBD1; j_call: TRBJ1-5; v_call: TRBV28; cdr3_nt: TGTGCCAGCAGACTCTCAGGGGGATACAATCAGCCCCAGCATTTT; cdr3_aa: CASRLSGGYNQPQHF
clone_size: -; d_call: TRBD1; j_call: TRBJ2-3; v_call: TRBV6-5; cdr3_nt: TGTGCCAGCAGTTACTCGGGGGACAGGGGGCGAGATACGCAGTATTTT; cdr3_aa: CASSYSGDRGRDTQYF
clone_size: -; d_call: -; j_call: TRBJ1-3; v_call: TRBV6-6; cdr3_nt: TGTGCCAGCATGGGACACAGCTCTGGAAACACCATATATTTT; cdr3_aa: CASMGHSSGNTIYF
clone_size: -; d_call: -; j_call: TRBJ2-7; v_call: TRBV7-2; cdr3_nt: TGTGCCAGCAGCTCCGACCGGTTAGGCGGGGACGCGTACGAGCAGTACTTC; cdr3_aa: CASSSDRLGGDAYEQYF
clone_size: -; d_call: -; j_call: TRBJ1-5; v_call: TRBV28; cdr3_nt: TGTGCCAGCAGTTTATTAGGGGCAGTCAATAGCAATCAGCCCCAGCATTTT; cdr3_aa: CASSLLGAVNSNQPQHF
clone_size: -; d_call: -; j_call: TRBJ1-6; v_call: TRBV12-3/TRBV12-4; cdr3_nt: TGTGCCAGCAGCAGGGGCCACAACTCACCCCTCCACTTT; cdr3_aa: CASSRGHNSPLHF
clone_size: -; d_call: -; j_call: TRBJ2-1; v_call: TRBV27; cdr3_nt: TGTGCCAGCAGTCCCTCCTACGCTACGTGGAATGAGCAGTTCTTC; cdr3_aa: CASSPSYATWNEQFF
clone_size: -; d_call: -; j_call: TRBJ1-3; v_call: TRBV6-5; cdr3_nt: TGTGCCAGCAGTTATAGGTGGGGGCGTTTTGGAAACACCATATATTTT; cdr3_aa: CASSYRWGRFGNTIYF
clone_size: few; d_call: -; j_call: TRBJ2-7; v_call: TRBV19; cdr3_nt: TGTGCCAGCAGAACCAGGCCCGGATTCTACGAGCAGTACTTC; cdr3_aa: CASRTRPGFYEQYF
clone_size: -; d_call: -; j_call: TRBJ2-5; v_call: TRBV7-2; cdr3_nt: TGTGCCAGCAGCTTAGGTGTTCTGGAGACCCAGTACTTC; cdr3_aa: CASSLGVLETQYF